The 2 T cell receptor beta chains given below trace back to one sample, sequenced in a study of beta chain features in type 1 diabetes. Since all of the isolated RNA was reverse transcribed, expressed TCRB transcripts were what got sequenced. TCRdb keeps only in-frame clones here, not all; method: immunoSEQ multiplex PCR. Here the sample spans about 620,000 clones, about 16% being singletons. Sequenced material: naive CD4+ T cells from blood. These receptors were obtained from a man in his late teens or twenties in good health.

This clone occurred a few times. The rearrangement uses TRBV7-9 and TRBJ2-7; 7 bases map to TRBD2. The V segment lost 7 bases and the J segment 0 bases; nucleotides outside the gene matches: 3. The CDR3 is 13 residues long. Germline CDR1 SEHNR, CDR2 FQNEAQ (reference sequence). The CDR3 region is CASIGGSSYEQYF. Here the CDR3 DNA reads TGTGCCAGCATCGGGGGGAGCTCCTACGAGCAGTACTTC.

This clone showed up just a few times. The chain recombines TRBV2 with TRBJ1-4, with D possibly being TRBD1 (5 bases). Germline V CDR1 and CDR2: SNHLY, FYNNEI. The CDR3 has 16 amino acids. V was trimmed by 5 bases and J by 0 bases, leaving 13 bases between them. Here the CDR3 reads CASSRDQGATNEKLFF. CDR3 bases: TGTGCCAGCAGTCGTGACCAGGGAGCAACTAATGAAAAACTGTTTTTT.